This TCR beta chain was obtained from a study of shared T cell receptors in the human thymus. Here immunoSEQ multiplex PCR was the method, and the copy in TCRdb shows in-frame clones only, minus some. The table has under 700,000 clones, more than 75% seen once. This sample also belongs to another study, concerning human thymus T cells. That paper notes: Thymus tissue for the work was resected from patients undergoing corrective heart surgery. Usage of V and J genes appeared biased in thymic and blood repertoires. What related research reported was that thymic repertoires overlapped highly among unrelated individuals.

The clonotype comes from a boy in the first two years of life with a congenital heart defect. Specimen: thymocytes.

CDR3 sequence reads: CASSALPGDTQYF. The DNA for the CDR3 is TGTGCCAGCAGCGCCCTCCCAGGAGATACGCAGTATTTT. The rearrangement joins TRBV7-3 to TRBJ2-3; D gene unclear. V shed 5 bases and J shed 5 bases, with 11 bases lying between them. CDR3 length equals 13 residues. From germline, CDR1 is SGHTA and CDR2 FQGTGA. The full variable domain, rest sourced from reference TRBV7-3 and TRBJ2-3, is GAGVSQTPSNKVTEKGKYVELRCDPISGHTALYWYRQSLGQGPEFLIYFQGTGAADDSGLPNDRFFAVRPEGSVSTLKIQRTERGDSAVYLCASSALPGDTQYFGPGTRLTVL.